Listed here are 32 T cell receptor beta chains from one sample, sequenced in a study of blood T cells in healthy people across ages. A second PCR, run for about 6 to 11 cycles, used a sample-barcoded 5' primer plus a J-beta primer mix. TCRdb analysed the 5' RACE reads with MiXCR anew, one entry per CDR3 protein. The data contain 550,000 to 600,000 distinct CDR3 sequences, roughly 48% of them singletons. The material sequenced was blood. The source of these receptors is a man older than 75 in good health.

The chain carries TRBV5-1 and TRBJ2-5; 9 bases map to TRBD2. The CDR3 covers 16 residues. V gave up 0 bases and J gave up 2 bases; unmatched junction bases: 5. Germline V CDR1 and CDR2: SGHRS, YFSETQ. The DNA of the CDR3 is TGCGCCAGCAGCTTGGCGCCTAGCGGGGAACAAGAGACCCAGTACTTC. Protein sequence: CASSLAPSGEQETQYF. Supplemented by reference TRBV5-1 and TRBJ2-5, the full variable domain reads KAGVTQTPRYLIKTRGQQVTLSCSPISGHRSVSWYQQTPGQGLQFLFEYFSETQRNKGNFPGRFSGRQFSNSRSEMNVSTLELGDSALYLCASSLAPSGEQETQYFGPGTRLLVL.

A few counts support this clonotype. The chain is built from TRBV5-1 and TRBJ2-1; the match to TRBD2 covers 9 bases. V lost 7 bases, J lost 8 bases, and 10 bases stayed unmatched. Germline V CDR1 and CDR2: SGHRS, YFSETQ. This CDR3 spans 14 amino acids. Here the CDR3 DNA reads TGCGCCAGCCGGGTAGCGGGGGCCTTCGATGAGCAGTTCTTC. Protein sequence: CASRVAGAFDEQFF.

Comments on this clonotype: Its ends do not fully match the called genes, so a read error is possible. The CDR3 DNA follows: TGCAGTGCTAGCCAGGGATCAAGCTCCTGCGAGCAGTACTTC. Protein product: CSASQGSSSCEQYF. The chain is built from TRBV20-1 and TRBJ2-1; D is perhaps TRBD1 (5 bases). Gene TRBJ2-7 matches the end of the DNA better, so the J call may be wrong. The CDR3 spans 14 residues. Germline V gene lookup returns CDR1 DFQATT and CDR2 SNEGSKA (reference sequence).

The CDR3 nucleotides are TGCGCCAGCAGCCAAGTGGGACTAGCGGGAGATACGCAGTATTTT. The encoded protein is CASSQVGLAGDTQYF. V is TRBV4-3 and J is TRBJ2-3; TRBD2 matches 12 bases. The trim removed 1 base at V and 5 bases at J, leaving 1 base unmatched. CDR1 and CDR2 from the germline V gene are LGHNA and YSLEER. The CDR3 runs to 15 residues.

V usage is TRBV7-8 and J usage is TRBJ2-1; D assignment may be TRBD1 or TRBD2 (5 bases each). V was cut by 10 bases and J by 2 bases, with 15 bases left in between. Germline V gives CDR1 SGHVS, CDR2 FQNEAQ. This CDR3 comprises 14 residues. CDR3 sequence: CATRPWGTYNEQFF. The CDR3 DNA reads TGTGCCACCAGGCCCTGGGGGACCTACAATGAGCAGTTCTTC.

V is TRBV4-3 and J is TRBJ1-6, with TRBD1 matching 10 bases. The CDR3 sequence is 18 residues long. In germline, CDR1 is LGHNA, CDR2 YSLEER. V lost 0 bases to trimming and J lost 9 bases; unmatched junction nucleotides: 11. The CDR3 DNA follows: TGCGCCAGCAGCCAAGATCTTTCGGGACAGGGGATCGCTTCACCCCTCCACTTT. It specifies CASSQDLSGQGIASPLHF.

This clonotype was counted only a few times. The chain links TRBV3-1 to TRBJ2-7, with 8 bases that match TRBD2. The CDR3 is 15 residues long. V was clipped by 4 bases and J by 7 bases; unmatched bases: 12. CDR1 LGHDT and CDR2 YNNKEL come from the germline V gene (reference sequence). This chain's CDR3 is CASSPTGTSLYEQYF. CDR3 nucleotides: TGTGCCAGCAGCCCTACCGGGACTAGTCTCTATGAGCAGTACTTC.

V is TRBV20-1 and J is TRBJ2-3; possibly TRBD2 for D (5 bases). CDR1 and CDR2 from the germline V gene are DFQATT and SNEGSKA (reference sequence). This CDR3 is 14 amino acids long. Trimming took 3 bases from V and 3 from J, leaving 13 bases between them. DNA for the CDR3: TGCAGTGCTAGCGGGGTGTGGTCTACAGATACGCAGTATTTT. Amino acids: CSASGVWSTDTQYF.

The chain combines TRBV3-1 with TRBJ2-4; no clear D. The CDR3 spans 15 residues. Germline CDR1 LGHDT, CDR2 YNNKEL (reference sequence). Trimming stripped 1 base from V and 0 bases from J, with 7 bases between. CDR3 protein: CASSQGGIAKNIQYF. The DNA of the CDR3 is TGTGCCAGCAGCCAAGGCGGCATAGCCAAAAACATTCAGTACTTC.

This clonotype was detected only a few times. The V call is TRBV20-1, the J call TRBJ2-1; D not resolved. V was shortened by 5 bases and J by 0 bases, with 8 bases between the two germline ends. This CDR3 comprises 13 residues. The germline V gene has CDR1 DFQATT and CDR2 SNEGSKA (reference sequence). This chain's CDR3 is CSAGGGSYNEQFF. The CDR3 DNA follows: TGCAGTGCTGGTGGTGGCTCCTACAATGAGCAGTTCTTC.

A remark on this clonotype: Germline and junction disagree at one end, which may indicate a read error. The V gene is TRBV6-1, the J gene TRBJ2-3, with 7 positions matching TRBD1. CDR1 and CDR2 (germline): MNHNS, SASEGT. This CDR3 region has 15 residues. CDR3 sequence reads: CASSVHRGSTDTRYF. CDR3 nucleotide sequence: TGTGCCAGCAGTGTTCACAGGGGTTCCACAGATACGCGGTATTTT.

This clonotype was picked up a small number of times. The genes are TRBV20-1 and TRBJ2-3; TRBD2 aligns across 7 bases. With V trimmed by 7 bases and J by 2 bases, 6 bases remained unmatched. The CDR3 contains 13 residues. Germline V CDR1 and CDR2: DFQATT, SNEGSKA (reference sequence). CDR3 region: CSVGGDSTDTQYF. In DNA, the CDR3 is TGCAGTGTGGGGGGGGACTCCACAGATACGCAGTATTTT.

V gene TRBV11-2 combines with J gene TRBJ2-1; D perhaps matches TRBD1 (6 bases). CDR3 length: 17 amino acids. V lost 1 base and J 4 bases, leaving 17 bases between the germline ends. CDR1 is SGHAT, CDR2 FQNNGV, per germline. This chain's CDR3 is CASSLVADSRGYNEQFF. The CDR3 DNA follows: TGTGCCAGCAGCTTAGTCGCGGACAGTCGTGGGTACAATGAGCAGTTCTTC.

This clonotype was picked up a small number of times. The V call is TRBV27, the J call TRBJ1-2; 9 bases line up with TRBD1. From germline, CDR1 is MNHEY and CDR2 SMNVEV (reference sequence). This CDR3 is built from 18 residues. V lost 5 bases and J lost 4; bases outside the gene matches: 17. The CDR3 DNA follows: TGTGCCAGCAGTCTCCTAGCGGAACCGGGACAGGGATTCTATGGCTACACCTTC. This sequence encodes CASSLLAEPGQGFYGYTF.

This clonotype appeared a single time. The chain employs TRBV7-2 and TRBJ2-1; tentatively, D is TRBD1 (6 bases). Germline V gives CDR1 SGHTA, CDR2 FQGNSA. Trimming stripped 2 bases from V and 4 bases from J, with 12 bases between. The CDR3 covers 15 residues. The CDR3 sequence: CASSLQGLGYNEQFF. The DNA for the CDR3 is TGTGCCAGCAGCTTACAGGGGTTAGGTTACAATGAGCAGTTCTTC.

The rearrangement uses TRBV28 and TRBJ2-1; D is unclear. V lost 1 base and J 2 bases, leaving 6 bases between the germline ends. This CDR3 has 14 residues. CDR1 MDHEN and CDR2 SYDVKM come from the germline V gene. For the CDR3, the DNA is TGTGCCAGCAGTTTATCGGCCCCCTACAATGAGCAGTTCTTC. Amino acids: CASSLSAPYNEQFF. Combining the CDR3 with reference TRBV28 and TRBJ2-1 gives the whole variable domain DVKVTQSSRYLVKRTGEKVFLECVQDMDHENMFWYRQDPGLGLRLIYFSYDVKMKEKGDIPEGYSVSREKKERFSLILESASTNQTSMYLCASSLSAPYNEQFFGPGTRLTVL.

The chain combines TRBV4-1 with TRBJ1-5, with 10 bases matching TRBD1. The CDR3 loop spans 16 amino acids. V trimming: 5 bases; J trimming: 6 bases; junction bases outside the gene matches: 10. CDR1 and CDR2 (germline): MGHRA, YSYEKL. The CDR3 is CASSMKGQGMSQPQHF. DNA of the CDR3: TGCGCCAGCAGCATGAAGGGACAGGGGATGAGTCAGCCCCAGCATTTT.

The CDR3 protein is CASSDSSGRRDKSSYNEQFF. CDR3 in DNA: TGTGCCAGCAGCGATAGTAGCGGGAGGCGGGATAAGAGCTCCTACAATGAGCAGTTCTTC. The chain recombines TRBV9 with TRBJ2-1, with 10 bases lining up with TRBD2. V lost 3 bases and J lost 0; bases outside the gene matches: 15. This CDR3 has 20 residues. From germline, CDR1 is SGDLS and CDR2 YYNGEE.

V and J are TRBV7-2 and TRBJ1-4; possibly TRBD1 for D (6 bases). This CDR3 has 15 amino acids. Trimming removed 4 bases from V and 5 bases from J, with 14 bases in between. In germline, CDR1 is SGHTA, CDR2 FQGNSA. The CDR3 loop reads CASSSRGGRNEKLFF. In DNA, the CDR3 is TGTGCCAGCAGCTCGAGGGGGGGTCGGAATGAAAAACTGTTTTTT.

This clonotype was detected many times. This rearrangement joins TRBV6-6 to TRBJ2-1; 9 bases are a match to TRBD1. This CDR3 contains 18 residues. V gave up 5 bases and J gave up 0 bases; unmatched junction bases: 11. In germline, CDR1 is MNHNY, CDR2 SVGAGI (reference sequence). CDR3 loop: CASSPPGQGRRSYNEQFF. Written as DNA, the CDR3 is TGTGCCAGCAGTCCCCCCGGACAGGGGAGACGCTCCTACAATGAGCAGTTCTTC.

There are many counts of this clonotype. The chain recombines TRBV18 with TRBJ2-5, with D tentatively TRBD2 (6 bases). The tail of the sequence fits TRBJ2-7 better, so the J call may be wrong. Germline V gives CDR1 KGHSH, CDR2 LQKENI. The CDR3 extends over 16 amino acids. In DNA form, the CDR3 reads TGTGCCAGCTCACCACCGGTAACGGGACTCTGGGACGAGCAGTACTTC. This sequence encodes CASSPPVTGLWDEQYF.

Ten or more counts support this clonotype. This chain joins TRBV6-5 and TRBJ2-3; TRBD2 matches at 9 bases. This CDR3 has 18 amino acids. The V segment lost 2 bases and the J segment 8 bases; nucleotides outside the gene matches: 17. Germline V gene sequence: CDR1 MNHEY, CDR2 SVGAGI. The CDR3 loop is CASSYHLGASGTIGTQYF. The CDR3 nucleotides read TGTGCCAGCAGTTACCATCTCGGGGCTAGCGGGACTATCGGTACGCAGTATTTT.

The chain joins TRBV20-1 to TRBJ1-6, with D possibly TRBD1 on 5 matching bases. CDR1 and CDR2 (germline): DFQATT, SNEGSKA (reference sequence). The CDR3 totals 13 residues. V was clipped by 6 bases and J by 10 bases, with 16 bases between them. The CDR3 nucleotides are TGCAGTGCGATAACAGGACCGGGGTCACCCCTCCACTTT. Residues: CSAITGPGSPLHF.

Worth noting for this clonotype: A clone one base away is much larger, so this may be a read error. The V gene is TRBV12-3 or TRBV12-4, the J gene TRBJ2-3; D may be TRBD2 (5 bases). The V gene lost 3 bases and the J gene lost 8 bases, with 12 bases spanning the gap. CDR3 length: 13 residues. CDR3 sequence reads: CASSFGQRGTQYF. The CDR3 nucleotides read TGTGCCAGCAGTTTTGGCCAACGGGGTACGCAGTATTTT.

To note about this clonotype: The junction does not match germline at one end; this may be a read error. The chain couples TRBV20-1 to TRBJ2-5, with D perhaps TRBD2 (6 bases). Germline CDR1 and CDR2: DFQATT and SNEGSKA (reference sequence). CDR3 length equals 16 residues. The CDR3 reads CSARDPWGEAQETRYF. The CDR3 DNA is TGCAGTGCTAGAGACCCCTGGGGGGAGGCACAAGAGACCCGGTACTTC.

This chain uses TRBV12-3 or TRBV12-4 with TRBJ1-1, with D hard to call. Trimming removed 3 bases at V and 1 base at J, with 9 bases between. The CDR3 length is 14 residues. The CDR3 reads CASSFASSNTEAFF. CDR3 nucleotides: TGTGCCAGCAGTTTCGCCAGCTCGAACACTGAAGCTTTCTTT.

This chain joins TRBV7-9 and TRBJ2-3; TRBD1 aligns across 7 bases. CDR3 size: 15 residues. The germline V gene has CDR1 SEHNR and CDR2 FQNEAQ (reference sequence). J gave up 4 bases and V 5 bases, and 9 bases lay outside the gene matches. The CDR3 region has the DNA TGTGCCAGCAGCCCTGACAGGGCGGCCGCAGATACGCAGTATTTT. It specifies CASSPDRAAADTQYF.

This clonotype came up once. CDR3 in amino acids: CASSSSGTEGYEQYF. The DNA of the CDR3 is TGTGCCAGCAGCTCCTCTGGAACAGAGGGCTACGAGCAGTACTTC. J is TRBJ2-7 and V is TRBV13; tentative D call: TRBD2 (5 bases). V lost 4 bases and J lost 3, with 16 bases in between. The CDR3 totals 15 residues. Per germline, CDR1 PRHDT and CDR2 FYEKMQ (reference sequence).

This chain uses TRBV20-1 with TRBJ2-5; D call uncertain. Trimming left V 1 base short and J 2 bases short, with 8 bases between. Germline CDR1 is DFQATT and CDR2 is SNEGSKA (reference sequence). The CDR3 sequence is 13 residues long. The CDR3 region has the DNA TGCAGTGCTAGAGGGAGTTGGCAAGAGACCCAGTACTTC. This encodes CSARGSWQETQYF.

This clonotype was observed a few times. The rearrangement links TRBV7-9 to TRBJ2-1; possible D gene TRBD2, 7 bases. CDR3 length equals 13 residues. Germline CDR1 reads SEHNR; CDR2 reads FQNEAQ (reference sequence). V was cut by 6 bases and J by 5 bases, with 11 bases left in between. CDR3 DNA sequence: TGTGCCAGCAGAGAGGGGGGGGACAATGAGCAGTTCTTC. It specifies CASREGGDNEQFF.

This clonotype was found a few times. The chain uses TRBV20-1 and TRBJ2-1; maybe TRBD2 (6 bases). V lost 1 base, J lost 5 bases, and 15 bases lay in between. Germline V gives CDR1 DFQATT, CDR2 SNEGSKA (reference sequence). The CDR3 loop spans 15 amino acids. CDR3 coding DNA: TGCAGTGCTAGAGTTCTAGGGGCGGGAAACAATGAGCAGTTCTTC. Translated: CSARVLGAGNNEQFF.

This clonotype has more than one count but fewer than ten. This chain uses TRBV7-3 with TRBJ2-1; perhaps D is TRBD1 or TRBD2 (6 bases each). The V gene's germline CDR1 is SGHTA and CDR2 FQGTGA. The CDR3 is 15 amino acids. V was pared by 2 bases and J by 4 bases, with 12 bases between. In DNA, the CDR3 is TGTGCCAGCAGCTTAGGACGGGGGCAGTACAATGAGCAGTTCTTC. Protein sequence: CASSLGRGQYNEQFF.